A single sample is the source of the 30 T cell receptor beta chains below, sequenced in a study of memory CD4+ T cells and cytomegalovirus serostatus. Single viable CD3+CD4+CD8-CD45RO+ cells were sorted as the memory CD4+ T cells. The data were produced by immunoSEQ multiplex PCR, yet TCRdb's version contains in-frame clones alone and is incomplete. The top ten hold 0.61% of the sample, which has about 43,000 clones, around four fifths seen once. Sequenced: memory CD4+ T cells from blood. These receptors came from an adult in good health and CMV-seronegative.

The J gene is TRBJ1-2, the V gene TRBV6-1, with 7 bases lining up with TRBD1. Germline trimming cut 3 bases from V and 8 bases from J; bases unmatched to any gene: 6. The germline CDR1 and CDR2 sequences are MNHNS and SASEGT. This CDR3 contains 13 residues. CDR3 bases: TGTGCCAGCAGTGAGACAGGGCGACGGGGCTACACCTTC. Encoded protein: CASSETGRRGYTF.

The chain couples TRBV29-1 to TRBJ2-3; TRBD1 might be the D (6 bases). The CDR3 extends over 17 amino acids. The germline V gene encodes CDR1 SQVTM and CDR2 ANQGSEA. V was clipped by 3 bases and J by 3 bases, with 22 bases between them. CDR3 in DNA: TGCAGCGTTGATGGTGGGGGCCACGAGGTTTTTACAGATACGCAGTATTTT. It yields the protein CSVDGGGHEVFTDTQYF.

The rearrangement uses TRBV18 and TRBJ2-1, with 8 positions matching TRBD1. V gave up 4 bases and J gave up 6 bases; unmatched junction bases: 11. Germline V gene sequence: CDR1 KGHSH, CDR2 LQKENI. The CDR3 totals 16 residues. The CDR3 reads CASSRTEDRDINEQFF. CDR3 in DNA: TGTGCCAGCTCACGTACAGAGGACAGGGATATCAATGAGCAGTTCTTC.

This clone has just a few counts. V is TRBV11-2 and J is TRBJ2-7; a possible D gene is TRBD2 (6 bases). The CDR3 is made up of 15 amino acids. The germline V gene has CDR1 SGHAT and CDR2 FQNNGV. V gave up 5 bases and J gave up 0 bases, with 14 bases separating them. This CDR3 reads CASSGLAEISYEQYF. The CDR3 region has the DNA TGTGCCAGCAGCGGATTAGCGGAAATCTCCTACGAGCAGTACTTC. The variable domain in full, with the rest retrieved from reference TRBV11-2 and TRBJ2-7, is EAGVAQSPRYKIIEKRQSVAFWCNPISGHATLYWYQQILGQGPKLLIQFQNNGVVDDSQLPKDRFSAERLKGVDSTLKIQPAKLEDSAVYLCASSGLAEISYEQYFGPGTRLTVT.

The chain is built from TRBV7-3 and TRBJ2-3, with 7 bases matching TRBD2. The length of the CDR3 is 13 residues. J gave up 6 bases and V 5 bases, and 5 bases lay outside the gene matches. The germline V gene has CDR1 SGHTA and CDR2 FQGTGA. The CDR3 loop is CASSPSGEDTQYF. The DNA of the CDR3 is TGTGCCAGCAGCCCCAGCGGGGAGGATACGCAGTATTTT.

On this clone: At one end, the junction sequence differs from germline, possibly due to a read error. The chain couples TRBV28 to TRBJ1-1; D is unclear. Germline CDR1 and CDR2: MDHEN and SYDVKM. The CDR3 is made up of 13 amino acids. The CDR3 protein is CASSFWANPEAFF. CDR3 coding DNA: TGTGCCAGCAGTTTTTGGGCGAACCCTGAAGCTTTCTTT.

This sequence joins TRBV6-6 and TRBJ1-5; D gene uncertain. Germline CDR1 is MNHNY and CDR2 is SVGAGI (reference sequence). Trimming took off 2 bases at V and 0 bases at J, with 5 bases between the two ends. The CDR3 covers 14 residues. The CDR3 bases are TGTGCCAGCAGTTACAAAGGTAGCAATCAGCCCCAGCATTTT. It encodes CASSYKGSNQPQHF.

The CDR3 reads CASSIRLAGGNEQFF. As DNA, the CDR3 is TGTGCCAGCAGTATCCGACTAGCGGGGGGGAATGAGCAGTTCTTC. The V and J genes are TRBV27 and TRBJ2-1; TRBD2 matches 14 bases. V gave up 5 bases and J gave up 7 bases; unmatched junction bases: 4. The length of the CDR3 is 15 residues. In germline, CDR1 is MNHEY, CDR2 SMNVEV (reference sequence).

DNA for the CDR3: TGTGCCAGCAGTCGCGAGGCGGCTGGAAACACCATATATTTT. Protein: CASSREAAGNTIYF. The rearrangement uses TRBV7-9 and TRBJ1-3; D not certain. This CDR3 region has 14 residues. Trimming took off 6 bases at V and 2 bases at J, with 11 bases between the two ends. Per the germline V gene, CDR1 is SEHNR and CDR2 is FQNEAQ (reference sequence).

V and J are TRBV30 and TRBJ1-4; possibly TRBD1 for D (6 bases). Germline V gene lookup returns CDR1 GTSNPN and CDR2 SVGIG (reference sequence). CDR3 length equals 14 residues. The CDR3 DNA reads as TGTGCTACCTCAGGTCAGGGGACTAATGAAAAACTGTTTTTT. It specifies CATSGQGTNEKLFF.

The CDR3 reads CASSAGDRSNQPQHF. The CDR3 DNA is TGTGCCAGCAGCGCCGGCGACAGAAGTAATCAGCCCCAGCATTTT. The V call is TRBV9, the J call TRBJ1-5; a weak D match, TRBD1 (5 bases). V shed 3 bases and J shed 4 bases, with 14 bases lying between them. Germline values: CDR1 SGDLS, CDR2 YYNGEE. The CDR3 is 15 amino acids.

V usage is TRBV6-5 and J usage is TRBJ2-5, with 11 positions matching TRBD1. The CDR3 extends over 15 amino acids. The J segment lost 5 bases and the V segment lost 7 bases, leaving 9 bases of the junction unmatched. Per the germline V gene, CDR1 is MNHEY and CDR2 is SVGAGI. CDR3: CASNPDRGRLETQYF. Written as DNA, the CDR3 is TGTGCCAGCAACCCGGACAGGGGGCGATTGGAGACCCAGTACTTC.

The chain has TRBV5-5 and TRBJ2-7; D ambiguous. With 3 bases removed from V and 1 base from J, the gap between germline ends came to 2 bases. Germline V lookup: CDR1 SGHKS, CDR2 YYEKEE (reference sequence). The CDR3 extends over 11 amino acids. The DNA for the CDR3 is TGTGCCAGCAGCTATTCCTACGAGCAGTACTTC. Translated, it gives CASSYSYEQYF.

V and J are TRBV5-4 and TRBJ2-5; the D call may be TRBD1 or TRBD2 (5 bases each). The V gene lost 4 bases and the J gene lost 6 bases, with 22 bases spanning the gap. CDR1 and CDR2 from the germline V gene are SGHNT and YYREEE (reference sequence). CDR3 length: 16 amino acids. The CDR3 reads CASSPGRDRLFQTQYF. In DNA, the CDR3 is TGTGCCAGCAGCCCGGGAAGGGACCGTCTTTTCCAGACCCAGTACTTC.

This chain uses TRBV2 with TRBJ1-1; TRBD1 matches 10 bases. CDR1 is SNHLY and CDR2 is FYNNEI in the germline V gene. With V trimmed by 8 bases and J by 0 bases, 9 bases remained unmatched. The CDR3 is 16 amino acids. The CDR3 region is CASSVGQGYMNTEAFF. CDR3 nucleotides: TGTGCCAGCTCGGTGGGACAGGGGTACATGAACACTGAAGCTTTCTTT. Drawing the rest from reference TRBV2 and TRBJ1-1, the complete variable domain is EPEVTQTPSHQVTQMGQEVILRCVPISNHLYFYWYRQILGQKVEFLVSFYNNEISEKSEIFDDQFSVERPDGSNFTLKIRSTKLEDSAMYFCASSVGQGYMNTEAFFGQGTRLTVV.

This clone was seen once. The chain is built from TRBV7-6 and TRBJ1-4; D not resolved. This CDR3 contains 14 residues. CDR1 and CDR2 (germline): SGHVS, FNYEAQ. V shed 1 base and J shed 3 bases, with 6 bases lying between them. CDR3 sequence: CASSLELSNEKLFF. The CDR3 coding sequence is TGTGCCAGCAGCTTAGAACTGTCTAATGAAAAACTGTTTTTT.

This clone was counted a single time. The V gene is TRBV7-2, the J gene TRBJ1-2; a weak D match, TRBD1 (5 bases). The CDR3 length is 13 residues. V was clipped by 1 base and J by 3 bases, with 6 bases between them. The germline V gene has CDR1 SGHTA and CDR2 FQGNSA. CDR3: CASSLGGDYGYTF. The CDR3 coding sequence is TGTGCCAGCAGCTTAGGGGGGGACTATGGCTACACCTTC.

This chain uses TRBV7-6 with TRBJ1-1; D gene uncertain. V shed 3 bases and J shed 6 bases, with 5 bases lying between them. Germline V gene sequence: CDR1 SGHVS, CDR2 FNYEAQ. The CDR3 runs to 11 residues. The CDR3 region is CASSLDAEAFF. The CDR3 DNA is TGTGCCAGCAGCTTGGACGCTGAAGCTTTCTTT.

The rearrangement uses TRBV19 and TRBJ1-5, with unresolved D. The CDR3 sequence is 12 residues long. Trimming shortened V by 3 bases and J by 7 bases, and 7 bases separated the two germline ends. The germline CDR1 and CDR2 sequences are LNHDA and SQIVND (reference sequence). The CDR3 DNA is TGTGCCAGTAGTATGAGCTGGCAGCCCCAGCATTTT. This encodes CASSMSWQPQHF.

The V and J genes are TRBV29-1 and TRBJ2-6, with no clear D. Germline V gene data show CDR1 as SQVTM and CDR2 as ANQGSEA. V lost 0 bases to trimming and J lost 1 base, with 4 bases between them. This CDR3 contains 14 residues. The CDR3 nucleotides read TGCAGCGTTGAAGATCCGTCTGGGGCCAACGTCCTGACTTTC. Translating it yields CSVEDPSGANVLTF.

The V and J genes are TRBV12-2 and TRBJ2-3; TRBD2, the table's D call, was not compared with the DNA. TRBV12-2 is a known pseudogene. The CDR3 consists of 18 residues. CDR3 in amino acids: CASRITSGGTFDTDTQYF. In nucleotides, the CDR3 is TGTGCAAGTCGCATTACTAGCGGGGGGACTTTCGACACAGATACGCAGTATTTT.

A few counts support this clone. V gene TRBV29-1 combines with J gene TRBJ2-3; a weak D match, TRBD1 (5 bases). This CDR3 is built from 14 residues. The V end was cut by 7 bases, the J end by 0 bases, with 14 bases between. Germline values: CDR1 SQVTM, CDR2 ANQGSEA. The CDR3 coding sequence is TGCAGCGGGAACAGGATGACTAGCACAGATACGCAGTATTTT. Its translation is CSGNRMTSTDTQYF.

V gene TRBV7-6 combines with J gene TRBJ2-5, with D tentatively TRBD1 (5 bases). Trimming stripped 6 bases from V and 7 bases from J, with 12 bases between. Germline lookup yields CDR1 SGHVS and CDR2 FNYEAQ. The length of the CDR3 is 12 residues. CDR3 amino acids: CASSRGEATQYF. CDR3 bases: TGTGCCAGCAGTAGGGGCGAGGCGACCCAGTACTTC. Full variable domain (rest looked up from reference TRBV7-6 and TRBJ2-5): GAGVSQSPRYKVTKRGQDVALRCDPISGHVSLYWYRQALGQGPEFLTYFNYEAQQDKSGLPNDRFSAERPEGSISTLTIQRTEQRDSAMYRCASSRGEATQYFGPGTRLLVL.

This chain links TRBV12-5 with TRBJ1-1; D unclear. Germline V CDR1 and CDR2: LGHNT, FRNRAP. Trimming shortened V by 0 bases and J by 0 bases, and 11 bases separated the two germline ends. The CDR3 is made up of 16 amino acids. The CDR3: CASGLVLGTLNTEAFF. CDR3 DNA sequence: TGTGCTAGTGGTTTGGTACTGGGCACCTTGAACACTGAAGCTTTCTTT. Full variable domain (rest looked up from reference TRBV12-5 and TRBJ1-1): DARVTQTPRHKVTEMGQEVTMRCQPILGHNTVFWYRQTMMQGLELLAYFRNRAPLDDSGMPKDRFSAEMPDATLATLKIQPSEPRDSAVYFCASGLVLGTLNTEAFFGQGTRLTVV.

The genes are TRBV30 and TRBJ2-1; weak D call: TRBD2 (6 bases). V dropped 2 bases and J dropped 5 bases, with 22 bases sitting between them. This CDR3 contains 17 residues. Germline V gives CDR1 GTSNPN, CDR2 SVGIG (reference sequence). This CDR3 is CAWSPRVAAYYHNEQFF. In DNA, the CDR3 is TGTGCCTGGAGTCCCCGGGTAGCGGCCTATTATCACAATGAGCAGTTCTTC.

This chain links TRBV25-1 with TRBJ2-3, with D possibly matching TRBD2 (5 bases). CDR1 and CDR2 (germline): MGHDK, SYGVNS. The ends were cut back, 4 bases at V and 6 bases at J, with 11 bases in the middle. The CDR3 extends over 13 amino acids. The CDR3 bases are TGTGCCAGCAGTGGGACTCCTCCTGATACGCAGTATTTT. It yields the protein CASSGTPPDTQYF. Full variable domain (missing parts from reference TRBV25-1 and TRBJ2-3): EADIYQTPRYLVIGTGKKITLECSQTMGHDKMYWYQQDPGMELHLIHYSYGVNSTEKGDLSSESTVSRIRTEHFPLTLESARPSHTSQYLCASSGTPPDTQYFGPGTRLTVL.

As regards this clone: One junction end does not reproduce the germline sequence, and a read error may be involved. The chain uses TRBV7-7 and TRBJ2-3; 8 positions match TRBD1. This CDR3 contains 14 residues. Germline V lookup: CDR1 SSHAT, CDR2 FNYEAQ (reference sequence). For the CDR3, the DNA is TGTGCTAGCAGCTCGGACAGGGCCCCAGATACGCAGTATTTT. Amino acids: CASSSDRAPDTQYF.

V gene TRBV6-6 combines with J gene TRBJ2-3, with 8 bases aligning to TRBD2. Germline values: CDR1 MNHNY, CDR2 SVGAGI (reference sequence). V lost 4 bases to trimming and J lost 2 bases; unmatched junction nucleotides: 8. The CDR3 is 16 residues long. CDR3 residues: CASSSGRGVITDTQYF. The DNA of the CDR3 is TGTGCCAGCAGTTCTGGGCGGGGGGTCATCACAGATACGCAGTATTTT.

The chain combines TRBV9 with TRBJ1-1; 8 nucleotides line up with TRBD1. The CDR3 runs to 17 residues. J was trimmed by 1 base and V by 0 bases; bases with no gene match: 8. Germline V gene sequence: CDR1 SGDLS, CDR2 YYNGEE. CDR3 sequence reads: CASSVGAGGAGNTEAFF. The CDR3, as DNA: TGTGCCAGCAGCGTAGGGGCAGGGGGCGCAGGGAACACTGAAGCTTTCTTT.

The chain is built from TRBV9 and TRBJ2-5, with 12 bases that match TRBD1. CDR3 length: 16 residues. V lost 8 bases, J lost 5 bases, and 13 bases stayed unmatched. Germline V gives CDR1 SGDLS, CDR2 YYNGEE. In DNA form, the CDR3 reads TGTGCCAGGACCCAAGAGGGGACAGGGGGCAGTGAGACCCAGTACTTC. Translated: CARTQEGTGGSETQYF.